The clone carrying this T cell receptor (beta chain) appeared a few times. Its antigen is not identified. Samples were assayed with immunoSEQ v3.0 at survey level. This table comes from immunoSEQ multiplex PCR, and its TCRdb copy is limited to in-frame clones, with some not included. The table has about 35,000 clones, around 86% seen once. Trimming pared 3 bases from V and 9 bases from J, leaving 11 bases between. Germline CDR1 MNHEY, CDR2 SMNVEV (reference sequence). The CDR3 is 12 amino acids. The sample is drawn from a study of long-term antiretroviral therapy in people with HIV. Findings of the study overall: Blood obtained between about 2004 and 2018 may reflect older ART regimens. It was observed that HIV repertoires exhibited narrower CDR3 length ranges than controls. Records did not include ART adherence, viral resistance or therapy changes.

This sample comprised unsorted PBMCs, obtained 1 year after starting antiretroviral therapy. The clonotype originates from a man aged 18 to 29 with HIV. The chain employs TRBV27 and TRBJ1-1, with D possibly being TRBD1 (5 bases). Here the CDR3 reads CASSFPGRQAFF. CDR3 nucleotide sequence: TGTGCCAGCAGTTTCCCGGGACGCCAAGCTTTCTTT.